This T cell receptor (beta chain) derives from a study of blood T cell repertoires in COVID-19. Study in general: Some COVID-19 samples were acute and others convalescent; all came from the United States, Italy and Spain.

The assay was immunoSEQ multiplex PCR, and TCRdb's table has in-frame clones only and misses some. The top ten hold 6.5% to 10% of the sample, which has about 110,000 clones, approximately 85% seen once. The CDR3 runs to 13 residues. The receptor's source is a man between 65 and 79 years old with acute or convalescent COVID-19. Input material: peripheral blood. V and J are TRBV1 and TRBJ1-2; TRBD1, the table's D call, was not compared with the DNA. TRBV1 is a listed pseudogene. CDR3 in amino acids: CTSSCDREKGYTF. Here the CDR3 DNA reads TGCACCAGCAGCTGCGACAGGGAGAAAGGCTACACCTTC.